The next 23 T cell receptor beta chains were all read from a single sample in a study of kidney transplant recipient with SARS-CoV-2 infection. TCRdb passed the reads through MiXCR, listing each CDR3 protein once. The table records some 220,000 distinct CDR3 sequences, 29% of them present only once. The specimen was a blood sample, collected at baseline and on roughly day 110 from a kidney transplant recipient. The origin of the receptors is a young adult male patient who had COVID-19 and was a kidney transplant recipient. The T cells may partly be graft donor cells.

This clonotype turned up a few times. With a much larger clone just one base away, this may be a read error. The chain has TRBV6-5 and TRBJ1-1; D possibly corresponds to TRBD1 (6 bases). The CDR3 loop spans 14 amino acids. Germline V CDR1 and CDR2: MNHEY, SVGAGI. The CDR3 bases are TGTGCCAGCAGTAGCGGACAGAGGAACGCTGAAGCTTTCTTT. Translating gives CASSSGQRNAEAFF.

Details on this clonotype: A single base separates this from a much larger clone, so it may be a read error. As DNA, the CDR3 is TGTGCCAGCAGCTTAGCTAAGAGGCGGGGGGAAGCTTCCTTT. Protein: CASSLAKRRGEASF. The rearrangement uses TRBV7-9 and TRBJ1-1; D perhaps matches TRBD1 (5 bases). Per the germline V gene, CDR1 is SEHNR and CDR2 is FQNEAQ (reference sequence). CDR3 length: 14 residues.

Comment on this clonotype: Just one base apart from a much larger clone, this may be a read error. This chain joins TRBV4-3 and TRBJ1-2; D is undetermined. The germline V gene has CDR1 LGHNA and CDR2 YSLEER. V was trimmed by 0 bases and J by 3 bases, leaving 8 bases between them. This CDR3 has 14 amino acids. The CDR3 sequence: CASSQDSNDYGYTF. CDR3 DNA sequence: TGCGCCAGCAGCCAAGATTCGAATGACTATGGCTACACCTTC.

This clonotype was observed at least ten times. The chain's CDR3 is CSATSSGYEQYF. CDR3 bases: TGCAGTGCTACAAGCAGTGGCTACGAGCAGTACTTC. The rearrangement joins TRBV20-1 to TRBJ2-7; D gene uncertain. Trimming left V 4 bases short and J 3 bases short, with 10 bases between. The CDR3 loop spans 12 amino acids. Germline V gives CDR1 DFQATT, CDR2 SNEGSKA (reference sequence).

The table lists this clonotype with many counts. The rearrangement uses TRBV11-3 and TRBJ1-2; 10 nucleotides agree with TRBD1. CDR3 length: 16 amino acids. Germline loops: CDR1 SGHNT, CDR2 YENEEA. V gave up 5 bases and J gave up 5 bases; unmatched junction bases: 11. The CDR3 spells CASSPGQGGVMYGYTF. CDR3 bases: TGTGCCAGCAGCCCCGGACAGGGGGGAGTTATGTATGGCTACACCTTC.

This clonotype was counted many times. V and J are TRBV7-9 and TRBJ2-6, with TRBD1 identical over 7 bases. There are 19 residues in the CDR3. The germline V gene has CDR1 SEHNR and CDR2 FQNEAQ (reference sequence). The V gene end was trimmed by 2 bases and the J gene end by 2 bases; junction bases not matched to a gene: 12. CDR3: CASSLRPGGYIPGANVLTF. CDR3 in DNA: TGTGCCAGCAGCTTACGGCCAGGGGGTTATATCCCTGGGGCCAACGTCCTGACTTTC.

This chain uses TRBV30 with TRBJ2-3; TRBD2 matches at 12 bases. V shed 2 bases, J shed 8 bases, and the junction held 11 bases outside the gene matches. Per germline, CDR1 GTSNPN and CDR2 SVGIG (reference sequence). The CDR3 extends over 16 amino acids. The CDR3 loop is CAWSLTSGRLGGTQYF. The CDR3 DNA reads as TGTGCCTGGAGTTTGACTAGCGGGAGATTGGGGGGTACGCAGTATTTT.

This clonotype was picked up many times. The chain employs TRBV16 and TRBJ1-2; D is uncertain. Per germline, CDR1 KGHSY and CDR2 FQNENV. This CDR3 is built from 17 residues. V gave up 5 bases and J gave up 4 bases, with 23 bases separating them. CDR3 nucleotides: TGTGCCAGCAGCATGATGCAGGTCGTTAGAAAGACCTATGGCTACACCTTC. It translates to CASSMMQVVRKTYGYTF.

On this clonotype: A much larger clonotype is one base distant, so this may be a read error. The V call is TRBV3-1, the J call TRBJ1-2; unclear D gene. The germline V gene encodes CDR1 LGHDT and CDR2 YNNKEL (reference sequence). The CDR3 has 17 residues. This CDR3 is CASSLRSTLRKTYGCTF. The CDR3 DNA reads TGTGCCAGCAGCCTACGAAGCACCCTTCGAAAGACCTATGGCTGCACCTTC. The full variable domain, with the rest looked up from reference TRBV3-1 and TRBJ1-2, is DTAVSQTPKYLVTQMGNDKSIKCEQNLGHDTMYWYKQDSKKFLKIMFSYNNKELIINETVPNRFSPKSPDKAHLNLHINSLELGDSAVYFCASSLRSTLRKTYGCTFGSGTRLTVV.

This clonotype was detected a few times. A read error is possible here, since a much larger clone lies one base away. The chain has TRBV6-8 and TRBJ1-2; D gene uncertain. The ends were cut back, 5 bases at V and 4 bases at J, with 23 bases in the middle. Per germline, CDR1 MNHGY and CDR2 SAAAGT. CDR3 length equals 17 residues. The CDR3 is CASSAVIRSRKTYGYTF. CDR3 coding DNA: TGTGCCAGCAGTGCAGTGATACGCTCTAGAAAGACCTATGGCTACACCTTC.

This chain joins TRBV30 and TRBJ2-3; weak D call: TRBD1 (6 bases). The CDR3 totals 14 residues. In germline, CDR1 is GTSNPN, CDR2 SVGIG (reference sequence). Trimming took off 0 bases at V and 10 bases at J, with 17 bases between the two ends. The CDR3 nucleotides are TGTGCCTGGAGTGTAAAGGACAGACCTTTCGCGCAGTATTTT. It yields the protein CAWSVKDRPFAQYF.

This clonotype came up many times. The CDR3 sequence: CASSDETGINEQFF. The CDR3 region has the DNA TGTGCCAGCAGTGACGAGACAGGGATTAATGAGCAGTTCTTC. V and J are TRBV6-4 and TRBJ2-1; 7 nucleotides line up with TRBD1. The V gene's germline CDR1 is MRHNA and CDR2 SNTAGT. V shed 2 bases and J 7 bases; nucleotides not matched to a gene: 5. The CDR3 totals 14 residues.

In regard to this clonotype: A much larger clone differs from this one at a single base, so this may be a read error. The rearrangement links TRBV19 to TRBJ2-7; 11 bases fit TRBD2. CDR1 LNHDA and CDR2 SQIVND come from the germline V gene (reference sequence). The V gene end was trimmed by 5 bases and the J gene end by 9 bases; junction bases not matched to a gene: 15. The CDR3 is 16 residues long. The chain's CDR3 is CASSGSLAGDWNGQYF. The CDR3 nucleotides read TGTGCCAGTAGTGGGTCACTAGCGGGAGATTGGAACGGGCAGTACTTC.

The chain links TRBV7-9 to TRBJ2-5; D unresolved. The V gene lost 5 bases and the J gene lost 2 bases, with 15 bases spanning the gap. The CDR3 covers 15 residues. CDR1 and CDR2 (germline): SEHNR, FQNEAQ (reference sequence). CDR3 in DNA: TGTGCCAGCAGCCTCGACGTAGGTTATCAAGAGACCCAGTACTTC. Amino acids: CASSLDVGYQETQYF.

This clonotype was counted only a few times. The chain joins TRBV8-2 to TRBJ2-6; the D call of TRBD2 is as the table states it, not checked on the DNA. TRBV8-2 is an annotated pseudogene. The length of the CDR3 is 17 residues. The CDR3 DNA reads as TGTGGCAATAGCGTCAGGATAACACAAAGTCGGGCCAACGTCCTGACTTTC. It is translated as CGNSVRITQSRANVLTF.

Points on this clonotype: A much larger clone differs by one base, so this may be a read error. The chain carries TRBV25-1 and TRBJ1-2, with D unclear. The CDR3 spans 17 residues. Between the trimmed V and J ends, which lost 4 bases and 4 bases, there was a span of 22 bases. Germline V gene sequence: CDR1 MGHDK, CDR2 SYGVNS. The CDR3 nucleotides read TGTGCCAGCAGTGCGATTCGAGAACTGGGAAAGACCTATGGCTACACCTTC. It is translated as CASSAIRELGKTYGYTF.

Worth noting for this clonotype: This may stem from a read error, because a much larger clone lies one nucleotide away. Given the absence of the conserved phenylalanine or tryptophan at the CDR3 end, a read error is likely. No DNA is shown, since the ends of the CDR3 on it are uncertain; the CDR3 is the one TCRdb lists. The J gene is TRBJ2-7, the V gene TRBV21-1. TRBV21-1 is shown as a pseudogene. The CDR3 contains 16 residues when both ends are counted. The CDR3: CASSILIATRVRRVVL.

For this clonotype: A much bigger clone sits one base away, suggesting this may be a read error. The chain is built from TRBV13 and TRBJ1-1; D ambiguous. This CDR3 has 14 residues. Germline V gene sequence: CDR1 PRHDT, CDR2 FYEKMQ (reference sequence). CDR3 sequence reads: CASGLAPDNTEAFF. CDR3 bases: TGTGCCAGCGGCTTAGCACCAGATAACACTGAAGCTTTCTTT. Variable domain in full (rest from reference TRBV13 and TRBJ1-1): AAGVIQSPRHLIKEKRETATLKCYPIPRHDTVYWYQQGPGQDPQFLISFYEKMQSDKGSIPDRFSAQQFSDYHSELNMSSLELGDSALYFCASGLAPDNTEAFFGQGTRLTVV.

This clonotype was detected a few times. The gene calls are TRBV19 and TRBJ2-1; the D gene is possibly TRBD2 (5 bases). The germline V and J ends were trimmed by 3 bases and 6 bases, with 15 bases remaining between them. The CDR3 runs 15 residues. Germline V gives CDR1 LNHDA, CDR2 SQIVND (reference sequence). The CDR3 loop reads CASSIQTTTSNEQFF. The CDR3 nucleotides are TGTGCCAGTAGTATTCAGACTACCACAAGCAATGAGCAGTTCTTC.

The chain employs TRBV19 and TRBJ2-2; a weak D match, TRBD1 (5 bases). Germline V gene lookup returns CDR1 LNHDA and CDR2 SQIVND (reference sequence). Trimming took 3 bases from V and 1 from J, leaving 12 bases between them. The CDR3 extends over 16 amino acids. CDR3 sequence reads: CASSIFGQVNTGELFF. In nucleotides, the CDR3 is TGTGCCAGTAGTATTTTCGGACAAGTGAACACCGGGGAGCTGTTTTTT.

In this sample, this clonotype turned up many times. CDR3 amino acids: CASSTTRQGSFYEQYF. The CDR3 DNA follows: TGTGCCAGCAGTACTACTCGACAGGGGTCATTCTACGAGCAGTACTTC. The chain uses TRBV27 and TRBJ2-7, with TRBD1 matching 8 bases. Germline V gives CDR1 MNHEY, CDR2 SMNVEV (reference sequence). The CDR3 extends over 16 amino acids. The J segment lost 3 bases and the V segment lost 5 bases, leaving 12 bases of the junction unmatched.

This clonotype was picked up a small number of times. This chain connects TRBV4-1 to TRBJ1-2; D is undetermined. CDR1 MGHRA and CDR2 YSYEKL come from the germline V gene. V dropped 4 bases and J dropped 0 bases, with 12 bases sitting between them. The length of the CDR3 is 15 residues. CDR3 bases: TGCGCCAGCAGCCCAGGCTCAACTACTAACTATGGCTACACCTTC. This gives the protein CASSPGSTTNYGYTF.

On this clonotype itself: This clone may be a read error of a much larger clone one base away. The J gene is TRBJ1-2, the V gene TRBV20-1; D is ambiguous. CDR3 length equals 16 residues. The germline CDR1 and CDR2 sequences are DFQATT and SNEGSKA (reference sequence). In DNA, the CDR3 is TGCAGTGCTATGCTGGTGCTGTTTCGAAAGACCTATGGCTTCACCTTC. Residues: CSAMLVLFRKTYGFTF.